Presented here are 15 T cell receptor beta chains from one specimen sequenced in a study of blood T cell repertoires in COVID-19. Libraries were prepared by immunoSEQ multiplex PCR; TCRdb keeps only in-frame clonotypes and omits some of them. Of tens of thousands of clones in the sample, 70% to 90% were seen once. The sample consisted of peripheral blood. These receptors all stem from a man aged 25-45 years with acute or convalescent COVID-19.

In its sample, this clone ranks as medium-sized. The chain recombines TRBV27 with TRBJ2-7; D may be TRBD1 (5 bases). This CDR3 region has 14 residues. Trimming removed 5 bases from V and 6 bases from J, with 17 bases in between. The V gene's germline CDR1 is MNHEY and CDR2 SMNVEV (reference sequence). The CDR3 DNA follows: TGTGCCAGCAGTCCCAGGGATCCCAGGAGCGAGCAGTACGTC. It is translated as CASSPRDPRSEQYV.

The gene calls are TRBV18 and TRBJ1-1; D unclear. In germline, CDR1 is KGHSH, CDR2 LQKENI. V dropped 5 bases and J dropped 5 bases, with 12 bases sitting between them. This CDR3 is built from 13 residues. The CDR3, as DNA: TGTGCCAGCTCAACCCGCAGCGGGACTGAAGCTTTCTTT. Protein: CASSTRSGTEAFF.

This rearrangement joins TRBV29-1 to TRBJ1-1; possibly TRBD1 for D (6 bases). Trimming took off 6 bases at V and 11 bases at J, with 19 bases between the two ends. CDR1 and CDR2 from the germline V gene are SQVTM and ANQGSEA. The CDR3 has 12 residues. The chain's CDR3 is CSVSTGGSTAFF. The CDR3 DNA reads as TGCAGCGTCTCGACAGGCGGTAGTACGGCTTTCTTT.

This clone was found a few times. This chain links TRBV20-1 with TRBJ1-4; TRBD1 agrees at 8 bases. Germline V gives CDR1 DFQATT, CDR2 SNEGSKA (reference sequence). The CDR3 runs 11 residues. V was pared by 3 bases and J by 15 bases, with 6 bases of the junction left unmatched. The DNA of the CDR3 is TGCAGTGCTAGCGAGGACAGGGAGGTGTTTTTT. Protein sequence: CSASEDREVFF.

The CDR3 DNA follows: TGTGCCAGTAGTATACAGCGGGAGGGCCGGTACGAGCAGTACTTC. Its translation is CASSIQREGRYEQYF. The V gene is TRBV19, the J gene TRBJ2-7; 10 bases fit TRBD2. Trimming took 2 bases from V and 4 from J; bases not matched to a gene: 5. CDR3 length: 15 amino acids. Germline CDR1 is LNHDA and CDR2 is SQIVND (reference sequence).

The chain is built from TRBV7-2 and TRBJ1-2; TRBD1 is a possible D gene (5 bases). Looked up from germline, CDR1 is SGHTA and CDR2 is FQGNSA. CDR3 size: 12 residues. The V and J ends lost 4 bases and 3 bases respectively, with 6 bases between them. CDR3 in amino acids: CASSWGDYGYTF. CDR3 nucleotide sequence: TGTGCCAGCAGCTGGGGGGACTATGGCTACACCTTC.

The V call is TRBV15, the J call TRBJ1-2; 7 bases line up with TRBD1. The CDR3 contains 18 residues. CDR1 is LNHNV and CDR2 is YYDKDF in the germline V gene (reference sequence). The ends lost 2 bases at V and 0 bases at J; junction bases unmatched: 12. The CDR3 nucleotides are TGTGCCACCAGCAGATCCCCCGGGACAGAAATATCTAACTATGGCTACACCTTC. Protein sequence: CATSRSPGTEISNYGYTF.

The genes are TRBV6-6 and TRBJ2-3; TRBD2 aligns across 10 bases. Trimming cost V 7 bases and J 1 base; bases outside gene matches: 11. CDR1 is MNHNY, CDR2 SVGAGI, per germline (reference sequence). This CDR3 is built from 17 residues. In DNA, the CDR3 is TGTGCCAGCAATCCATCCGGGCTAGCGGGGGGCACAGATACGCAGTATTTT. Its translation is CASNPSGLAGGTDTQYF.

The J gene is TRBJ2-7, the V gene TRBV5-5; D perhaps matches TRBD2 (5 bases). Trimming pared 4 bases from V and 6 bases from J, leaving 14 bases between. This CDR3 spans 13 amino acids. Germline CDR1 reads SGHKS; CDR2 reads YYEKEE (reference sequence). DNA for the CDR3: TGTGCCAGCAGCACGGATCTACTAGGCGAGCAGTACGTC. It is translated as CASSTDLLGEQYV.

The V and J genes are TRBV5-6 and TRBJ2-3; 12 bases match TRBD2. CDR3 size: 15 residues. The V and J ends lost 2 bases and 5 bases, in that order; junction bases with no gene match: 3. In germline, CDR1 is SGHDT, CDR2 YYEEEE. DNA for the CDR3: TGTGCCAGCAGCTTCCGGGGACTAGCGGGAGATACGCAGTATTTT. Encoded protein: CASSFRGLAGDTQYF.

The chain couples TRBV6-5 to TRBJ1-3; D uncertain. V gave up 7 bases and J gave up 0 bases, with 13 bases separating them. The length of the CDR3 is 15 residues. Germline CDR1 reads MNHEY; CDR2 reads SVGAGI. The CDR3 DNA reads as TGTGCCAGCACCGGCGGACTGAACTCTGGAAACACCATATATTTT. This encodes CASTGGLNSGNTIYF.

The chain recombines TRBV12-5 with TRBJ1-5; D unresolved. V lost 2 bases and J lost 11, with 16 bases in between. Germline V gene lookup returns CDR1 LGHNT and CDR2 FRNRAP. This CDR3 is built from 14 residues. The DNA for the CDR3 is TGTGCTAGTGGTTTGTATGGGAGTTCAGCAGCCCAGCATTTT. Translated, it gives CASGLYGSSAAQHF.

V usage is TRBV7-2 and J usage is TRBJ2-7; possibly TRBD1 for D (6 bases). The CDR3 is 15 amino acids. The V and J ends lost 4 bases and 2 bases respectively, with 15 bases between them. CDR1 and CDR2 (germline): SGHTA, FQGNSA. This CDR3 reads CASSSIQGGPYEQYF. The CDR3 bases are TGTGCCAGCAGCTCGATACAGGGTGGGCCCTACGAGCAGTACTTC.

This chain links TRBV5-1 with TRBJ1-2, with a tentative D call TRBD1 (5 bases). Trimming pared 4 bases from V and 3 bases from J, leaving 16 bases between. The CDR3 has 15 residues. The germline CDR1 and CDR2 sequences are SGHRS and YFSETQ. The CDR3 loop reads CASSPEQVVDYGYTF. CDR3 sequence (DNA): TGCGCCAGCAGCCCTGAACAGGTCGTGGACTATGGCTACACCTTC.

The CDR3 sequence: CASSLHLRQATSGKLFF. DNA of the CDR3: TGTGCCAGCAGTCTACATTTAAGACAGGCCACTAGCGGAAAACTGTTTTTT. The chain uses TRBV3-1 (or the pseudogene TRBV3-2) and TRBJ1-4, with D tentatively TRBD1 (6 bases). Germline CDR1 and CDR2: LGHDT and YNNKEL (reference sequence). CDR3 size: 17 residues. V dropped 6 bases and J dropped 10 bases, with 27 bases sitting between them.